This T cell receptor beta chain was identified in a study of naive and memory T cell subsets. Study-wide results and limits: Possibly reflecting memory cells re-expressing CD45RA, a few larger clonotypes occurred in naive repertoires, especially CD8. Between naive and memory subsets, TCR abundance power law exponents differed. Gini index rose across naive, CM, EM and EMRA in CD4 and CD8.

The CDR3 extends over 16 amino acids. Germline loops: CDR1 MDHEN, CDR2 SYDVKM. Concerning this clonotype itself: Its antigen is currently unknown. The junction does not match germline at one end; this may be a read error.

An equimolar mix of two oligonucleotides served as the beta constant-region primer for TRBC1 and TRBC2. The ligated cDNA underwent four PCR rounds using SP2 and nested alpha and beta constant-region primers. TCRdb redid the calling of the UMI-ligation and nested PCR reads with MiXCR, one entry per CDR3 protein. The sample carries 150,000 or so distinct CDR3 sequences, under 25% recorded once. The sample comprised naive CD4+ T cells from blood. The TCR sequence derives from a human donor in good health. The V gene is TRBV28, the J gene TRBJ2-7; 10 bases map to TRBD1. Here the CDR3 reads CASSIWGQGSSYEQYF. Here the CDR3 DNA reads TGTGCCAGCAGTATATGGGGACAGGGGAGTTCCTACGAGCAGTACTTC. Full variable domain (remainder filled in from reference TRBV28 and TRBJ2-7): DVKVTQSSRYLVKRTGEKVFLECVQDMDHENMFWYRQDPGLGLRLIYFSYDVKMKEKGDIPEGYSVSREKKERFSLILESASTNQTSMYLCASSIWGQGSSYEQYFGPGTRLTVT.